This TCR beta chain was sequenced in a study of cytomegalovirus exposure and HLA in healthy donors. Study observations and caveats: Clonal expansion was found to be greater in HLA-associated TCR beta chains than in equally common others in a later analysis.

PCR primers comprised 60 Vbeta and 13 Jbeta primers. Sequencing used immunoSEQ multiplex PCR; TCRdb keeps in-frame clones, though not all of them. In the table there are approximately 75,000 clones, approximately 82% of which are singletons. With respect to this clone: What it recognizes is unknown.

V lost 6 bases, J lost 6 bases, and 11 bases lay in between. Germline CDR1 reads MNHEY; CDR2 reads SMNVEV (reference sequence). CDR3 length: 13 amino acids. V gene TRBV27 combines with J gene TRBJ2-2; no definite D call. Sequenced sample: PBMCs. This receptor was taken from a man aged 65-85 years in good health and CMV-seropositive. CDR3 loop: CASRLTRSGELFF. DNA for the CDR3: TGTGCCAGCAGACTAACAAGGTCCGGGGAGCTGTTTTTT.